This TCR beta chain was observed in a study of vaccination effects on CD4 cells after COVID-19. Some clones are missing from TCRdb's copy, which holds only in-frame ones; the method was immunoSEQ multiplex PCR. The sample carries tens of thousands of clones, approximately 80% recorded once. ViraFEST expansion of antigen-specific CD4+ T cells with viral peptide pools preceded sequencing. At the end of approximately 10 days of culture, CD4+ T cells were isolated. Everyone in the study got two shots of either the BNT162b2 or mRNA-1273 vaccine. As for this clone: Its antigen remains unknown.

Germline values: CDR1 MNHEY, CDR2 SVGEGT. Trimming took off 6 bases at V and 0 bases at J, with 14 bases between the two ends. The CDR3 loop spans 15 amino acids. The sequence came from a human donor who received a COVID-19 vaccine. The chain links TRBV6-2 or TRBV6-3 to TRBJ1-1, with a tentative D call TRBD1 (5 bases). The sequencing used CD4+ T cells from PBMCs cultured with HCoV-229E spike peptides, collected after COVID-19 vaccination. Written as DNA, the CDR3 is TGTGCCAGCAGCCATCCGGGACTCATGAACACTGAAGCTTTCTTT. Translation: CASSHPGLMNTEAFF.